This entry is about one TCR beta chain. The antigen remains undetermined. V was shortened by 2 bases and J by 5 bases, with 15 bases between the two germline ends. CDR1 is GTSNPN, CDR2 SVGIG, per germline (reference sequence). The CDR3 is made up of 14 amino acids. This entry is derived from a study of cytomegalovirus exposure and HLA in healthy donors. Study-wide points: Later analysis demonstrated an association between a missense DCLRE1C variant and TCR beta V- and J-gene trimming.

With 60 Vbeta and 13 Jbeta primers, the PCR was carried out. Only in-frame clones appear in the TCRdb table, and some are missing; sequencing was by immunoSEQ multiplex PCR. The sample records approximately 160,000 clones, about 80% being singletons. Material for sequencing was PBMCs. This TCR was sampled from a woman aged 25 to 39 in good health and CMV-seropositive. The J gene is TRBJ2-5, the V gene TRBV30; D is perhaps TRBD1 (8 bases). The CDR3 sequence: CAWSRTGGGETQYF. As DNA, the CDR3 is TGTGCCTGGAGTAGAACAGGGGGGGGCGAGACCCAGTACTTC.